This T cell receptor (beta chain) came from a study of blood T cell repertoires in COVID-19. Study as a whole: Donors in the United States, Italy and Spain gave samples during acute or convalescent COVID-19.

Profiled with immunoSEQ multiplex PCR; TCRdb holds only in-frame clones, not every one. The table has around 150,000 clones, 75% to 80% seen once; the top ten hold more than 8.5%. This CDR3 contains 13 residues. CDR1 and CDR2 (germline): LNHDA, SQIVND (reference sequence). The ends lost 6 bases at V and 2 bases at J; junction bases unmatched: 1. Sequenced: peripheral blood. The V gene is TRBV19, the J gene TRBJ2-5; TRBD1 matches 9 bases. The clonotype comes from a woman between 45 and 60 years old with active or convalescent COVID-19. The DNA for the CDR3 is TGTGCCAGTAGCGACAGGGGGCAAGAGACCCAGTACTTC. This encodes CASSDRGQETQYF.